Listed below are T cell receptor beta chains from one sample, sequenced in a study of blood T cell repertoires in COVID-19. The repertoire was sequenced with immunoSEQ multiplex PCR; TCRdb's copy has only in-frame clones and lacks some. Of over 200,000 clones listed, 70% to 85% were seen once; the top ten hold 2% to 2.5%. The sequenced sample consisted of peripheral blood. All receptors come from a man in his forties or fifties who had recovered from COVID-19. CDR3s include the opening cysteine and the closing phenylalanine or tryptophan. D genes are given only for firm matches. Clone size appears in some rows only: once, few, many, or a class for an expanded clone.

j_call,v_call,d_call,cdr3_length,clone_size,cdr3_aa,cdr3_nt
TRBJ2-1,TRBV9,NA,13,once,CASSVEFKNKQFF,TGTGCCAGCAGCGTAGAGTTTAAAAACAAGCAGTTCTTC
TRBJ1-2,TRBV19,NA,13,NA,CASSAQPGYGYTF,TGTGCCAGTAGTGCCCAGCCAGGGTATGGCTACACCTTC
TRBJ2-6,TRBV4-3,NA,18,NA,CASSQQQGAKSGANVLTF,TGCGCCAGCAGCCAGCAACAGGGTGCCAAGTCTGGGGCCAACGTCCTGACTTTC
TRBJ2-7,TRBV4-1,NA,15,NA,CASSQMAGLLVEQYF,TGCGCCAGCAGCCAAATGGCGGGACTCCTGGTCGAGCAGTACTTC
TRBJ1-3,TRBV19,NA,14,NA,CASSRLGSGNTIYF,TGTGCCAGTAGCCGTCTCGGGTCTGGAAACACCATATATTTT
TRBJ2-1,TRBV5-4,TRBD1,16,NA,CASSARTGGSYNEQFF,TGTGCCAGCAGCGCTAGGACAGGGGGTAGCTACAATGAGCAGTTCTTC
TRBJ2-3,TRBV11-3,NA,15,NA,CASSSRTGGTDTQYF,TGTGCCAGCAGCTCCCGGACGGGGGGCACAGATACGCAGTATTTT
TRBJ2-2,TRBV15,TRBD1,14,NA,CATRGQANTGELFF,TGTGCCACCAGAGGACAGGCAAACACCGGGGAGCTGTTTTTT
TRBJ2-2,TRBV18,NA,16,few,CASSPRVQTNTGELFF,TGTGCCAGCTCACCACGAGTTCAGACTAACACCGGGGAGCTGTTTTTT
TRBJ2-5,TRBV5-4,NA,14,NA,CASRQEGFQETQYF,TGTGCCAGCAGACAGGAGGGGTTCCAAGAGACCCAGTACTTC
TRBJ2-1,TRBV27,NA,11,NA,CASSLYNEQFF,TGTGCCAGCAGTCTGTACAATGAGCAGTTCTTC
TRBJ2-1,TRBV5-5,TRBD2,15,NA,CASSFGLAGLNEQFF,TGTGCCAGCAGCTTTGGACTAGCGGGGCTCAATGAGCAGTTCTTC
TRBJ1-2,TRBV6-5,NA,13,NA,CASSYPAGYGYTF,TGTGCCAGCAGTTATCCGGCAGGGTATGGCTACACCTTC
TRBJ2-3,TRBV5-4,NA,13,NA,CASSLAFGDTQYF,TGTGCCAGCAGCTTGGCCTTCGGGGATACGCAGTATTTT
TRBJ2-7,TRBV12-3/TRBV12-4,NA,13,NA,CASSFLRAGEQYF,TGTGCCAGCAGTTTTCTCAGGGCGGGGGAGCAGTACTTC
TRBJ2-2,TRBV3-1/TRBV3-2,TRBD2,16,few,CASSQVSAGVTGELFF,TGTGCCAGCAGCCAAGTTTCTGCGGGAGTTACCGGGGAGCTGTTTTTT
TRBJ1-1,TRBV10-3,NA,15,NA,CAISEARGFDTEAFF,TGTGCCATCAGTGAGGCGAGGGGGTTTGACACTGAAGCTTTCTTT
TRBJ1-1,TRBV15,NA,13,NA,CATSRPQGFEAFF,TGTGCCACCAGCAGACCACAGGGTTTCGAAGCTTTCTTT
TRBJ2-1,TRBV30,NA,13,NA,CAWSVSNYNEQFF,TGTGCCTGGAGTGTTTCCAACTACAATGAGCAGTTCTTC
TRBJ1-6,TRBV5-4,TRBD1,15,few,CASSSHSGGGSPLHF,TGTGCCAGCAGCTCACACTCAGGGGGCGGTTCACCCCTCCACTTT
TRBJ2-2,TRBV6-5,TRBD2,16,NA,CASSYSWRGVSGELFF,TGTGCCAGCAGTTACTCATGGCGGGGGGTGTCCGGGGAGCTGTTTTTT
TRBJ1-2,TRBV16,TRBD1,14,NA,CASSQFNRGRGYTF,TGTGCCAGCAGCCAATTCAACAGGGGGAGAGGCTACACCTTC
TRBJ1-2,TRBV3-1/TRBV3-2,NA,14,NA,CASSQEGEFGGYTF,TGTGCCAGCAGCCAAGAAGGGGAATTCGGAGGCTACACCTTC
TRBJ2-3,TRBV15,NA,18,NA,CATSKNPIAASVTDTQYF,TGTGCCACCAGCAAAAACCCGATAGCTGCGAGTGTGACAGATACGCAGTATTTT
TRBJ2-3,TRBV6-2/TRBV6-3,NA,17,NA,CASSSTYGQRRTDTQYF,TGTGCCAGCAGCTCCACATATGGACAGAGAAGGACAGATACGCAGTATTTT
TRBJ2-1,TRBV3-1/TRBV3-2,TRBD2,18,NA,CASSQEGLAGMSYNEQFF,TGTGCCAGCAGCCAGGAGGGACTAGCGGGAATGTCATACAATGAGCAGTTCTTC
TRBJ2-4,TRBV6-6,TRBD1,16,NA,CASSRTGNLAKNIQYF,TGTGCCAGCAGCCGGACAGGGAACTTAGCCAAAAACATTCAGTACTTC
TRBJ1-3,TRBV5-4,TRBD1,15,NA,CASSPDRGPGNTIYF,TGTGCCAGCAGCCCCGACAGGGGCCCAGGAAACACCATATATTTT
TRBJ1-1,TRBV18,NA,17,NA,CASSPSSITGKNTEAFF,TGTGCCAGCTCACCATCCTCCATAACAGGGAAAAACACTGAAGCTTTCTTT
TRBJ1-5,TRBV10-3,NA,14,few,CAISEWRSNQPQHF,TGTGCCATCAGTGAGTGGAGGAGCAATCAGCCCCAGCATTTT
TRBJ2-3,TRBV4-1,TRBD1,19,few,CASSLGSWTGGGRPDTQYF,TGCGCCAGCAGCCTCGGATCCTGGACAGGGGGAGGAAGGCCAGATACGCAGTATTTT
TRBJ2-1,TRBV24-1,TRBD1,15,NA,CATSAAGQGNNEQFF,TGTGCCACCAGTGCCGCAGGACAGGGCAACAATGAGCAGTTCTTC
TRBJ1-2,TRBV18,NA,14,NA,CASSPSPQAYGYTF,TGTGCCAGCTCACCATCCCCACAGGCCTATGGCTACACCTTC
TRBJ2-1,TRBV19,TRBD1,14,NA,CASRPGDSYNEQFF,TGTGCCAGTAGACCTGGGGACAGCTACAATGAGCAGTTCTTC
TRBJ2-7,TRBV19,NA,13,NA,CASSEGYSYEQYF,TGTGCCAGTAGTGAGGGCTACTCCTACGAGCAGTACTTC
TRBJ1-2,TRBV19,NA,14,NA,CASRVLRGAYGYTF,TGTGCCAGTAGGGTTCTGCGGGGGGCGTACGGCTACACCTTC
TRBJ1-1,TRBV15,NA,14,few,CATSFDRLNTEAFF,TGTGCCACCAGCTTCGACAGACTGAACACTGAAGCTTTCTTT
TRBJ2-7,TRBV2,NA,13,once,CASRVGGSHEQYF,TGTGCCAGCAGGGTGGGGGGTAGCCACGAGCAGTACTTC
TRBJ2-7,TRBV7-9,TRBD2,17,NA,CASSSPESSGRGYEQYF,TGTGCCAGCAGCTCTCCCGAATCTAGCGGGAGAGGCTACGAGCAGTACTTC
TRBJ1-2,TRBV5-4,NA,14,NA,CASSLVGTTRGYTF,TGTGCCAGCAGCTTGGTAGGGACAACTCGCGGCTACACCTTC
TRBJ2-7,TRBV19,TRBD1,14,once,CASSNRDRVYEQYF,TGTGCCAGTAGTAACCGGGACAGGGTTTACGAGCAGTACTTC
TRBJ1-2,TRBV7-2,NA,15,NA,CASSFYRGMRYGYTF,TGTGCCAGCAGCTTCTATCGGGGGATGCGCTATGGCTACACCTTC
TRBJ2-7,TRBV6-1,TRBD2,15,NA,CASSEALAGPYEQYF,TGTGCCAGCAGTGAAGCGCTAGCGGGGCCCTACGAGCAGTACTTC
TRBJ1-1,TRBV7-2,TRBD1,13,NA,CASSLLRGQEAFF,TGTGCCAGCAGCTTATTGAGGGGGCAAGAAGCTTTCTTT
TRBJ1-2,TRBV19,TRBD1,13,NA,CASSRQGFHGYTF,TGTGCCAGTAGTCGACAGGGGTTCCATGGCTACACCTTC
TRBJ1-6,TRBV30,TRBD1,13,once,CAWSEQGNSPLHF,TGTGCCTGGAGTGAACAGGGGAATTCACCCCTCCACTTT
TRBJ1-2,TRBV23-1,NA,14,NA,CASSPTGDTYGYTF,TGCGCCAGCAGCCCAACCGGGGATACTTATGGCTACACCTTC
TRBJ2-7,TRBV5-4,NA,13,NA,CASSLDREDEQYF,TGTGCCAGCAGCTTGGACAGGGAAGACGAGCAGTACTTC
TRBJ2-2,TRBV5-1,NA,16,NA,CASSLVAARATGELFF,TGCGCCAGCAGCTTGGTAGCGGCCCGAGCCACCGGGGAGCTGTTTTTT
TRBJ2-6,TRBV19,NA,15,NA,CASSIPGVRANVLTF,TGTGCCAGTAGTATCCCGGGAGTTCGGGCCAACGTCCTGACTTTC
TRBJ2-7,TRBV6-2/TRBV6-3,TRBD2,14,NA,CASSVLAASSEQYF,TGTGCCAGCAGTGTACTAGCGGCCTCGAGTGAGCAGTACTTC
TRBJ1-5,TRBV18,NA,17,NA,CASSPGVAGGLGQPQHF,TGTGCCAGCTCACCTGGTGTGGCGGGGGGATTAGGTCAGCCCCAGCATTTT
TRBJ2-1,TRBV19,TRBD2,11,NA,CASRGGDEQFF,TGTGCCAGTAGGGGAGGGGATGAGCAGTTCTTC
TRBJ1-6,TRBV2,TRBD1,16,NA,CASSMTGRSYNSPLHF,TGTGCCAGCAGTATGACAGGGCGCTCCTATAATTCACCCCTCCACTTT
TRBJ2-6,TRBV12-5,NA,14,NA,CASGPDSGANVLTF,TGTGCTAGTGGTCCAGACTCTGGGGCCAACGTCCTGACTTTC